This T cell receptor beta chain is from a study of vaccination and CD4 T cells after COVID-19. Overall study context: Post-diagnosis, post-COVID samples were collected after a median around 100 days, ranging 35 to 161. The study's findings and limits: There were relatively few convalescent patients studied, and there were no early post-infection timepoints.

Once obtained from cultured CD4+ T cells, the DNA was sequenced using the Oncomine TCR Beta short-read assay. TCRdb passed the PCR reads through MiXCR, listing each CDR3 protein once. Of 15,000 or so distinct CDR3 sequences in the sample, approximately 50% were seen once. J gave up 1 base and V 3 bases, and 14 bases lay outside the gene matches. Germline V gene lookup returns CDR1 SEHNR and CDR2 FQNEAQ (reference sequence). This CDR3 region has 18 residues. Concerning this clonotype itself: What it binds is unknown.

Treatment: 10-day PBMC culture with coronavirus spike peptide pools or control peptides (ViraFEST assay). Via ViraFEST, peptide pools expanded antigen-specific T cells before TCR sequencing. It was after around eleven days of culture that CD4+ T cells were isolated by negative selection. Material: cultured CD4+ T cells from blood, obtained after SARS-CoV-2 vaccination. The receptor's source is a human donor with COVID-19. The chain is built from TRBV7-9 and TRBJ2-7; the match to TRBD2 covers 8 bases. Written as DNA, the CDR3 is TGTGCCAGCAGCTTTGCCGCGGGGGGCTATTCAGGGTCCTACGAGCAGTACTTC. Its translation: CASSFAAGGYSGSYEQYF.